This record concerns one T cell receptor (beta chain) sequence. The CDR3 totals 13 residues. V lost 8 bases to trimming and J lost 0 bases, with 8 bases between them. Per the germline V gene, CDR1 is LNHDA and CDR2 is SQIVND (reference sequence). Separation of CD4+ and CD8+ cells was performed by positive magnetic bead selection, and purity was verified by flow cytometry. TCRdb's table, derived via immunoSEQ multiplex PCR, lists solely in-frame clones and lacks some. The top ten hold more than 7.5% of the sample, which has about 25,000 clones, roughly 74% seen once. This record belongs to a study of somatic mutations in cytotoxic T cells in rheumatoid arthritis.

What was sequenced was CD8+ T cells sorted from blood. This receptor was obtained from a young woman in good health. The gene calls are TRBV19 and TRBJ2-1; the D gene is possibly TRBD2 (5 bases). The CDR3 spells CASGSTSYNEQFF. In nucleotides, the CDR3 is TGTGCCAGTGGGAGTACCTCCTACAATGAGCAGTTCTTC.